The sequence of this T cell receptor beta chain was determined in a study of blood T cell repertoires in COVID-19. The overall study: Acute-phase and convalescent COVID-19 samples originated in the United States, Italy and Spain. T cells, B-cell-depleted T cells, or PBMCs supplied cDNA or gDNA.

Clones were sequenced by immunoSEQ multiplex PCR, and TCRdb holds only the in-frame ones, with some missing. Among fewer than 250,000 clones, about 89% were seen once, and the ten largest hold around 1.5%. The trim removed 6 bases at V and 5 bases at J, leaving 4 bases unmatched. The CDR3 extends over 15 amino acids. The V gene's germline CDR1 is SNHLY and CDR2 FYNNEI. This sequence was found in a woman in her sixties who had recovered from COVID-19. The sequenced sample consisted of peripheral blood. The chain combines TRBV2 with TRBJ2-1, with 13 nucleotides matching TRBD2. This CDR3 reads CASRRTSGGNNEQFF. CDR3 DNA: TGTGCCAGCAGGCGGACTAGCGGGGGAAACAATGAGCAGTTCTTC.